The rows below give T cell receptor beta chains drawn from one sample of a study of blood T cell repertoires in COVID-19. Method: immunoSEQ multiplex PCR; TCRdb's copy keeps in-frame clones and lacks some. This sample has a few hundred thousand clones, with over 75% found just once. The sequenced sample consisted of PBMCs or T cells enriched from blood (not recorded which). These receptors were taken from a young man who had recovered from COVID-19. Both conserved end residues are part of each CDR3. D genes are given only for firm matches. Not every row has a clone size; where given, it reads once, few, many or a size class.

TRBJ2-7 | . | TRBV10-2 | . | TGCGCCAGCAGCCCCAGCTACGAGCAGTACTTC | CASSPSYEQYF
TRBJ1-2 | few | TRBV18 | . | TGTGCCAGCTCACAGGGGTTCGGCTACACCTTC | CASSQGFGYTF
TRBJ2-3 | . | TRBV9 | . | TGTGCCAGCAGCATACAGGGACATATGGATACGCAGTATTTT | CASSIQGHMDTQYF
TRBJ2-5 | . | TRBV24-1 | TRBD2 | TGTGCCACCAGTGAGGCGTCGGGGGGAGAAGAGACCCAGTACTTC | CATSEASGGEETQYF
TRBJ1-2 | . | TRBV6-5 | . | TGTGCAACCGCCCCGACTACAAGGAATGGCTACACCTTC | CATAPTTRNGYTF
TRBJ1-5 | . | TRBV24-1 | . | TGTGCCACCAGTGGAAAGACGGGGACACCTTTTAATCAGCCCCAGCATTTT | CATSGKTGTPFNQPQHF
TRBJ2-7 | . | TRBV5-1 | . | TGCGCCAGCAGCTTGAGTGGAGGGGCCGAGCAGTACTTC | CASSLSGGAEQYF
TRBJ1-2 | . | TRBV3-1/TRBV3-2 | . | TGTGCCAGCAGCCAAGAGTCAGGTTATGGCTACACCTTC | CASSQESGYGYTF
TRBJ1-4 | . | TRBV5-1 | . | TGCGCCAGCAGCTTGAGTCTAACAACTAATGAAAAACTGTTTTTT | CASSLSLTTNEKLFF
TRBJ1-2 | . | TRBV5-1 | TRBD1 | TGCGCCAGCAGCTTTAACAGGGGCCGTGACTATGGCTACACCTTC | CASSFNRGRDYGYTF
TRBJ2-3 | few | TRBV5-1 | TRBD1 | TGCGCCAGCAGCCGCAGGGGGCTAAGTTCAGATACGCAGTATTTT | CASSRRGLSSDTQYF
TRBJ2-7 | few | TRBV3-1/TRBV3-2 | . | TGTGCCAGCAGCCAAGATCCCGGACAGTTTTACGAGCAGTACTTC | CASSQDPGQFYEQYF
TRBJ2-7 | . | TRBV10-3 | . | TGTGCCATCAGCCCGGACTACTCCGAGCAGTACTTC | CAISPDYSEQYF
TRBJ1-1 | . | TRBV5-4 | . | TGTGCCAGCAGTCCAGGGTTGATGAACACTGAAGCTTTCTTT | CASSPGLMNTEAFF
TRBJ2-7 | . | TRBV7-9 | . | TGTGCCAGCAGCTTAAGTGCAGGGATGGACGAGCAGTACTTC | CASSLSAGMDEQYF
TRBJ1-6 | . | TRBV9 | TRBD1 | TGTGCCAGCAGCGGACAGGGGAACAATTCACCCCTCCACTTT | CASSGQGNNSPLHF
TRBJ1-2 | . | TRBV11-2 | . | TGTGCCAGCAGCTTATTCAAAAGTGGGGCGGCTCTATGGGGCTACACCTTC | CASSLFKSGAALWGYTF
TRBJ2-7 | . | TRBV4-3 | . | TGCGCCAGCAGTTCCGGACGGGAGTCCTACGAGCAGTACTTC | CASSSGRESYEQYF
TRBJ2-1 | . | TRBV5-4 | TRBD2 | TGTGCCAGCAGCCCGACTAGCGGGGGGGGGAATGAGCAGTTCTTC | CASSPTSGGGNEQFF
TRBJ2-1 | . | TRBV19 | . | TGTGCCAGTAGTCATCGCCCGCAGCGGTGGATCTCCAATGAGCAGTTCTTC | CASSHRPQRWISNEQFF
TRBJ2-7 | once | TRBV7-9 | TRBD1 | TGTGCCAGCAGCCCCGGGACAGGGTGGATCTACGAGCAGTACTTC | CASSPGTGWIYEQYF
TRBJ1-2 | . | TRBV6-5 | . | TGTGCCAGCAGAAATGGGCCCGGCCCCTATGGCTACACCTTC | CASRNGPGPYGYTF
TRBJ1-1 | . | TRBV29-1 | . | TGCAGCGTTGTAGGCGGGGGCACTGAAGCTTTCTTT | CSVVGGGTEAFF
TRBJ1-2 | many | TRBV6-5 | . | TGTGCCAGCAGTTTACGGAGGACGGGAGACTATGGCTACACCTTC | CASSLRRTGDYGYTF
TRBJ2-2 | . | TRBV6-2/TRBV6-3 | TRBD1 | TGTGCCAGCAGTTGGGGACAGGGTAGTTACACCGGGGAGCTGTTTTTT | CASSWGQGSYTGELFF
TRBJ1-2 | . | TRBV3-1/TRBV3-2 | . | TGTGCCAGCAGCCTCCTGGCAGGGTCGGAGGGCTACACCTTC | CASSLLAGSEGYTF
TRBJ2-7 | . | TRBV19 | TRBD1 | TGTGCCAGTAGTACTCTGGGGACAGAGAACGAGCAGTACTTC | CASSTLGTENEQYF
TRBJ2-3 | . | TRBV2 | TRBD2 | TGTGCCAGCACTCTTATCAGGACTAGCGTGCAAGATACGCAGTATTTT | CASTLIRTSVQDTQYF
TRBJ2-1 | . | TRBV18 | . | TGTGCCAGCTCTCTCGGGAACAATGAGCAGTTCTTC | CASSLGNNEQFF
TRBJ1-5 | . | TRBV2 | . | TGTGCCAGCAGTTTACGACAGGTGGATCAGCCCCAGCATTTT | CASSLRQVDQPQHF
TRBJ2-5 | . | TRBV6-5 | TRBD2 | TGTGCCAGCAGGGCGGGGGGGGTCCAAGAGACCCAGTACTTC | CASRAGGVQETQYF
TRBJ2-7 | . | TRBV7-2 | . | TGTGCCAGCAGCTTAGCGCGGCAGCTGTCCTACGAGCAGTACTTC | CASSLARQLSYEQYF
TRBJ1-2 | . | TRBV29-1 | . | TGCAGCGTTGAAATACAGGTCGGCTATGGCTACACCTTC | CSVEIQVGYGYTF
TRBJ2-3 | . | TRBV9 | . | TGTGCCAGCAGCGTAAACATCCTAGATACGCAGTATTTT | CASSVNILDTQYF
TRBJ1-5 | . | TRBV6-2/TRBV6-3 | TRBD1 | TGTGCCAGCAGCTCCATGACAGGGTCCAGCAATCAGCCCCAGCATTTT | CASSSMTGSSNQPQHF
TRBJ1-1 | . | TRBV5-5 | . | TGTGCCAGCAGCATTGACATGAACACTGAAGCTTTCTTT | CASSIDMNTEAFF
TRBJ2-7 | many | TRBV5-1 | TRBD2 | TGCGCCAGCAGCTTGGCCGGGGCGGGGGACCTCTACGAGCAGTACTTC | CASSLAGAGDLYEQYF
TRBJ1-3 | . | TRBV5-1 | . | TGCGCCAGCAGCTTGGCGTTTGCGGGGGACACCATATATTTT | CASSLAFAGDTIYF
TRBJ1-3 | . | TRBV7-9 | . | TGTGCCAGCAGCAACGAGGGAAACACCATATATTTT | CASSNEGNTIYF
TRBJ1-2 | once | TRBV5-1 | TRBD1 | TGCGCCAGCAGCTTGGCGACAGGGGTGAGTGGCTACACCTTC | CASSLATGVSGYTF
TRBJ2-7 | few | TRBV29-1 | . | TGCAGCGCTGGGGGGAACTACGAGCAGTACTTC | CSAGGNYEQYF
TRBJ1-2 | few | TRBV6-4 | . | TGTGCCAGCAGTGACCGGGAAGGGGGCTATGGCTACACCTTC | CASSDREGGYGYTF
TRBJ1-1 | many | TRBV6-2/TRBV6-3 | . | TGTGCCAGCAGTTACAAGCGGGGGGGTGAAGCTTTCTTT | CASSYKRGGEAFF
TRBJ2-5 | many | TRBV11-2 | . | TGTGCCAGCAGCGTCGGGGAGAAAGAGACCCAGTACTTC | CASSVGEKETQYF
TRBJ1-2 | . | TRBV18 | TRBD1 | TGTGCCAGCTCAGCAGCCGGGACAGGGGGCGTTGGCTACACCTTC | CASSAAGTGGVGYTF
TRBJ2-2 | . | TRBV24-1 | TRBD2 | TGTGCCACCAGTGGGGGCGTAGCGGGGGATAACACCGGGGAGCTGTTTTTT | CATSGGVAGDNTGELFF
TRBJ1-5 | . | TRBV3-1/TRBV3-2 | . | TGTGCCAGCAGCCAAGAGGGGGCTGACCATGGCAATCAGCCCCAGCATTTT | CASSQEGADHGNQPQHF
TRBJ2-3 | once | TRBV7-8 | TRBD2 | TGTGCCAGCAGCTGGGCAAGCGGGGGGGCCACAGATACGCAGTATTTT | CASSWASGGATDTQYF
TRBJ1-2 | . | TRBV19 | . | TGTGCCAGTACTCCCGATCACCTAGTGAGAGTCTATGGCTACACCTTC | CASTPDHLVRVYGYTF
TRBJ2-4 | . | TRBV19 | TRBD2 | TGTGCCAGTAGTAAGGGGACTAGCGGAAACATTCAGTACTTC | CASSKGTSGNIQYF
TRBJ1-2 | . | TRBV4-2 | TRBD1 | TGTGCCAGCAGCCACCGAACCCCCGGGACAGGGAATTTTGGCTACACCTTC | CASSHRTPGTGNFGYTF
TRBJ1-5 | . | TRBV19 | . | TGTGCCAGTAGTAAAAATAAAAAGACAGATAATAGCAATCAGCCCCAGCATTTT | CASSKNKKTDNSNQPQHF
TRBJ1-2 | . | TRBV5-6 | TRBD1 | TGTGCCAGCAGCTTGCCCGGGACAGGAGTCGTATCGGGTGGCTACACCTTC | CASSLPGTGVVSGGYTF
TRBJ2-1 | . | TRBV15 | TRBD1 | TGTGCCACCAGCAGAGGAGGGACAGGGGCCTCCAATGAGCAGTTCTTC | CATSRGGTGASNEQFF
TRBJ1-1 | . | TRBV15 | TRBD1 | TGTGCCACCAGCTTGGCAGGGGGCATGAACACTGAAGCTTTCTTT | CATSLAGGMNTEAFF
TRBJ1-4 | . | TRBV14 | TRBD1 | TGTGCCAGCAGCCAAGGGACAGGGGGTAGACTGTTTTTT | CASSQGTGGRLFF
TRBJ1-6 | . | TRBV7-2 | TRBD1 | TGTGCCAGCAGCTTAGGGCGACAGGGGGTAGTGAGTTCACCCCTCCACTTT | CASSLGRQGVVSSPLHF
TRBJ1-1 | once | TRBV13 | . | TGTGCCAGCAGCTACGGGCGGGGGAACACTGAAGCTTTCTTT | CASSYGRGNTEAFF
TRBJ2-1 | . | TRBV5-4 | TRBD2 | TGTGCCAGCAGCAGACTATCGGGGGGAAACGAATACAATGAGCAGTTCTTC | CASSRLSGGNEYNEQFF
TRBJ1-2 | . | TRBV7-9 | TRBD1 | TGTGCCAGCAGCTTAAAGGGGGCTGGGACATCGCGACCCTATTATGGCTACACCTTC | CASSLKGAGTSRPYYGYTF